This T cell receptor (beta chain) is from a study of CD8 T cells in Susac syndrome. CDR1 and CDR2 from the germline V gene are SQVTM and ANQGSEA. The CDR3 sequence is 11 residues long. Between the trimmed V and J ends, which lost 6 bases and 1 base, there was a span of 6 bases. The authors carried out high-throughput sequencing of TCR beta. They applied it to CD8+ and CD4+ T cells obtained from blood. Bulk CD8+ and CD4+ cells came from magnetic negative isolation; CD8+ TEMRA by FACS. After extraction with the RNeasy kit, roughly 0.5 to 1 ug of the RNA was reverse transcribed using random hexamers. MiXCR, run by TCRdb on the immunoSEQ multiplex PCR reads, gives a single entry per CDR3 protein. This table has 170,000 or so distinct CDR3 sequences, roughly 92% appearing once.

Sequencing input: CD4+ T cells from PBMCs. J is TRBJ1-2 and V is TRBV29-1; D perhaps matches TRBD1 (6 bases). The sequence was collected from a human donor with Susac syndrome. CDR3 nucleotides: TGCAGCGTGGACAGTAACTATGGCTACACCTTC. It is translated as CSVDSNYGYTF.